The following is a T cell receptor (beta chain) sequence with its context. Its antigen is not known. The method was immunoSEQ multiplex PCR; TCRdb's version includes in-frame clones alone and lacks a portion of them. The sample includes tens of thousands of clones, around four fifths of them seen just once. Germline assignment: CDR1 MDHEN and CDR2 SYDVKM. J was trimmed by 2 bases and V by 6 bases; bases with no gene match: 7. This CDR3 contains 15 residues. The data belong to a study of OX40 agonist ivuxolimab in advanced cancers. The study, taken as a whole, reports: Within 6 weeks, CD4+ and CD8+ blood T cells expanded clonally at 0.1 to 3.0 mg/kg.

The V call is TRBV28, the J call TRBJ1-3, with TRBD1 identical over 7 bases. This sample comprised CD4+ or CD8+ T cells sorted from blood, obtained in a trial of the OX40 agonist ivuxolimab. This clonotype was obtained from an adult with an advanced solid tumor such as melanoma, head and neck, liver or kidney cancer. CDR3 nucleotide sequence: TGTGCCAGCAGCAAGGGGGCCCGGACTGGAAACACCATATATTTT. This gives the protein CASSKGARTGNTIYF.